The following is a TCR beta chain sequence with its context. The record originates from a study of blood T cell repertoires in COVID-19. Study summary: Samples taken during acute and convalescent COVID-19 were collected in the United States, Italy and Spain. The cDNA or gDNA used as material had been derived from T cells, B-cell-depleted T cells, or PBMCs.

Generated by immunoSEQ multiplex PCR, the TCRdb table keeps only in-frame clones and is missing some. The table has about 160,000 clones, about 93% seen once. The CDR3 extends over 13 amino acids. Germline loops: CDR1 SGHTA, CDR2 FQGNSA. Trimming took 4 bases from V and 8 from J, leaving 14 bases between them. The sequencing input was peripheral blood. The clonotype was recovered from a woman between 45 and 65 years old with acute or convalescent COVID-19. This rearrangement joins TRBV7-2 to TRBJ1-1, with D maybe TRBD1 (5 bases). The CDR3 DNA reads as TGTGCCAGCAGCTCGCAGGGCGTGAGGGAAGCTTTCTTT. Protein sequence: CASSSQGVREAFF.